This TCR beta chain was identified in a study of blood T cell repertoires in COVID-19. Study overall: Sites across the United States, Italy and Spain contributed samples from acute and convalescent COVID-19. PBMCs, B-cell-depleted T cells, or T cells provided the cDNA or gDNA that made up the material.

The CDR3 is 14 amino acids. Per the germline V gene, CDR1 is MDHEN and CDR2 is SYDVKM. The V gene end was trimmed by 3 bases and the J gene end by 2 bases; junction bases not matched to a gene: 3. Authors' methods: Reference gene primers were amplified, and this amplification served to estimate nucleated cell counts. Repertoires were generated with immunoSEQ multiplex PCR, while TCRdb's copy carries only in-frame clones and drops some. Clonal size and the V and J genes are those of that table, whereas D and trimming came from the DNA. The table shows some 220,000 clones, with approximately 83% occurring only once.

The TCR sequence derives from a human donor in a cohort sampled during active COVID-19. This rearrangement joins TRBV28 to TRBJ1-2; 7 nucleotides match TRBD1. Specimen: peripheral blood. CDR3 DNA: TGTGCCAGCAGTTTGGGACAGAGCAACTATGGCTACACCTTC. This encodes CASSLGQSNYGYTF.